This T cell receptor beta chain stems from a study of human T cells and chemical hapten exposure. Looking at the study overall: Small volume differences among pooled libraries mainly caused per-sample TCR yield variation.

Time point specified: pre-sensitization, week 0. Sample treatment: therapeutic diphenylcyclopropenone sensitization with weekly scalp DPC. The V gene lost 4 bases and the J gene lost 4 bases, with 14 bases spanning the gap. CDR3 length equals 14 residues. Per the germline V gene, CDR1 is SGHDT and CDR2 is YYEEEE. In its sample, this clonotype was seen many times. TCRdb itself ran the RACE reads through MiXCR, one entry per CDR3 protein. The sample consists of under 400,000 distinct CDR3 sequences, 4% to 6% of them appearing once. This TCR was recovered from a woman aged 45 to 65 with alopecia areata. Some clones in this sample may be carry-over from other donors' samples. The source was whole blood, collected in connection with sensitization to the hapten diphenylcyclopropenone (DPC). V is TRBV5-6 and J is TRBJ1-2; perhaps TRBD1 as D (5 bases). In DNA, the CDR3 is TGTGCCAGCAGCCCGGGACGAGGGATCTATGGCTACACCTTC. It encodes CASSPGRGIYGYTF.